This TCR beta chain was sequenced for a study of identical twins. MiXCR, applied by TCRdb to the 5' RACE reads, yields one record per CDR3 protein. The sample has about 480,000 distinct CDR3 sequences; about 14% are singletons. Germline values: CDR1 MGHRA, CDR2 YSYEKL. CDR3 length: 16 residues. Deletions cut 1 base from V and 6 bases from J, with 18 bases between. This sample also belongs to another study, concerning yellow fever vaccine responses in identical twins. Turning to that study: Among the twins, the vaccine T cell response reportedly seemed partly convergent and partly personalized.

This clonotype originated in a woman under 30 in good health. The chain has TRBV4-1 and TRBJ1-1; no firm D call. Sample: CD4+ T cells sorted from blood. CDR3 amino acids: CASSQGMAVTPSEAFF. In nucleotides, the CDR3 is TGCGCCAGCAGCCAAGGTATGGCCGTGACACCTTCTGAAGCTTTCTTT.